The clone carrying this T cell receptor (beta chain) appeared a single time. The target antigen is unknown. This specimen belongs to a study of cytomegalovirus exposure and HLA in healthy donors. Study-wide background: Earlier, 150 million to 200 million T cells were analyzed, and approximately 110 million unique TCR beta sequences were found among them. Findings and limits, study-wide: Researchers counted around 170 TCR beta chains as cytomegalovirus-associated.

Nominally healthy donors provided the samples, though records likely missed some immune exposures. Primers: 60 Vbeta forward and 13 Jbeta reverse. Original analysis: Approximately 12 million of some 80 million unique TCR beta chains were shared, per a later count. Clones were sequenced by immunoSEQ multiplex PCR, and TCRdb holds only the in-frame ones, with some missing. From that table come the V and J calls and clone size; the DNA was used to work out D and trimming. The top ten hold about 5.4% of the sample, which has about 99,000 clones, more than 75% seen once. Germline V gives CDR1 SQVTM, CDR2 ANQGSEA. The V and J ends lost 2 bases and 3 bases respectively, with 11 bases between them. The CDR3 is made up of 13 amino acids.

This clonotype was obtained from a woman between 18 and 30 years old in good health and CMV-seropositive. Sequencing input: PBMCs. The rearrangement joins TRBV29-1 to TRBJ2-7; D is perhaps TRBD1 (6 bases). The CDR3 region is CSVENRDHYEQYF. The CDR3 DNA reads TGCAGCGTTGAAAACAGGGACCACTACGAGCAGTACTTC.